These 20 T cell receptor beta chains were all obtained from the same sample, sequenced in a study of cytomegalovirus exposure and HLA in healthy donors. The PCR contained 60 Vbeta and 13 Jbeta primers. TCRdb's table, derived via immunoSEQ multiplex PCR, lists solely in-frame clones and lacks some. Of 65,000 to 95,000 clones listed, about 79% are singletons. Sequencing was done on a sample of PBMCs. The receptors were gathered from a male donor in good health and CMV-seropositive.

The rearrangement links TRBV13 to TRBJ2-3; D remains unclear. This CDR3 is 13 amino acids long. Per germline, CDR1 PRHDT and CDR2 FYEKMQ (reference sequence). V dropped 0 bases and J dropped 5 bases, with 6 bases sitting between them. As DNA, the CDR3 is TGTGCCAGCAGCTTAGGCCTAGGAGATACGCAGTATTTT. Translated, it gives CASSLGLGDTQYF.

The V gene is TRBV9, the J gene TRBJ1-2, with D possibly matching TRBD1 (6 bases). Germline values: CDR1 SGDLS, CDR2 YYNGEE. Between the trimmed V and J ends, which lost 6 bases and 0 bases, there was a span of 9 bases. The length of the CDR3 is 13 residues. In DNA, the CDR3 is TGTGCCAGCAACAGGGAAGCTAACTATGGCTACACCTTC. Its translation is CASNREANYGYTF.

This chain uses TRBV28 with TRBJ2-7, with 11 positions matching TRBD2. This CDR3 is 13 amino acids long. After removal of 9 bases from V and 6 bases from J, the junction contained 7 bases not matched to a gene. In germline, CDR1 is MDHEN, CDR2 SYDVKM. The CDR3 region is CASSSGGLVEQYF. CDR3 nucleotides: TGTGCCAGTTCTAGCGGGGGGTTGGTCGAGCAGTACTTC.

The chain has TRBV11-2 and TRBJ1-1; no reliable D call. Trimming pared 4 bases from V and 7 bases from J, leaving 7 bases between. Per germline, CDR1 SGHAT and CDR2 FQNNGV. The CDR3 runs to 11 residues. The CDR3 loop reads CASSYNLEAFF. CDR3 in DNA: TGTGCCAGCAGCTACAACCTTGAAGCTTTCTTT.

This clone was seen a few times. The V call is TRBV30, the J call TRBJ1-1; 10 nucleotides align to TRBD1. After removal of 4 bases from V and 9 bases from J, the junction contained 5 bases not matched to a gene. The V gene's germline CDR1 is GTSNPN and CDR2 SVGIG (reference sequence). CDR3 size: 12 residues. CDR3 amino acids: CAWTPGQGKAFF. The CDR3 nucleotides are TGTGCCTGGACCCCGGGACAGGGGAAAGCTTTCTTT.

This chain connects TRBV27 to TRBJ2-7; 7 nucleotides match TRBD1. This CDR3 is 15 amino acids long. Looked up from germline, CDR1 is MNHEY and CDR2 is SMNVEV (reference sequence). The trim removed 6 bases at V and 2 bases at J, leaving 10 bases unmatched. The CDR3 loop is CASSRDRGNPYEQYF. The CDR3 bases are TGTGCCAGCAGCCGGGACAGAGGTAACCCCTACGAGCAGTACTTC.

The chain joins TRBV4-1 to TRBJ2-1, with 11 bases matching TRBD2. Trimming at V came to 4 bases and at J to 5 bases, leaving 7 bases not matched to a gene. Germline V gives CDR1 MGHRA, CDR2 YSYEKL. The CDR3 runs to 16 residues. For the CDR3, the DNA is TGCGCCAGCAGCCGTGGACTAGCGGGCCCGCACAATGAGCAGTTCTTC. Protein sequence: CASSRGLAGPHNEQFF.

This rearrangement joins TRBV7-9 to TRBJ2-6, with D possibly TRBD2 on 6 matching bases. The germline gives CDR1 SEHNR, CDR2 FQNEAQ (reference sequence). CDR3 length equals 17 residues. The ends were cut back, 7 bases at V and 0 bases at J, with 16 bases in the middle. CDR3 residues: CASIPPGLPSGANVLTF. DNA of the CDR3: TGTGCCAGCATTCCTCCGGGACTCCCCTCTGGGGCCAACGTCCTGACTTTC.

This clone was picked up one time. The chain is built from TRBV9 and TRBJ1-4; TRBD1 matches at 7 bases. This CDR3 has 17 amino acids. With 5 bases clipped from V and 3 bases from J, the junction kept 13 bases outside the gene matches. Germline loops: CDR1 SGDLS, CDR2 YYNGEE. The CDR3 DNA sequence: TGTGCCAGCAGTCCTCACAACAGGGGCCCGGCTAATGAAAAACTGTTTTTT. Amino acids: CASSPHNRGPANEKLFF.

The chain has TRBV4-1 and TRBJ1-3; the match to TRBD1 covers 7 bases. The CDR3 consists of 16 residues. Germline CDR1 is MGHRA and CDR2 is YSYEKL. Trimming cost V 1 base and J 2 bases; bases outside gene matches: 5. The CDR3 is CASSQGTGDAGNTIYF. DNA of the CDR3: TGCGCCAGCAGCCAAGGCACAGGGGATGCTGGAAACACCATATATTTT.

The V call is TRBV5-5, the J call TRBJ2-7; D not certain. The CDR3 covers 13 residues. The germline V gene has CDR1 SGHKS and CDR2 YYEKEE (reference sequence). The V end was cut by 5 bases, the J end by 2 bases, with 11 bases between. The CDR3 region has the DNA TGTGCCAGCAGGCTTGACATAGCCTACGAGCAGTACTTC. It is translated as CASRLDIAYEQYF.

This chain uses TRBV10-2 with TRBJ2-7; D uncertain. The germline V gene encodes CDR1 WSHSY and CDR2 SAAADI. CDR3 length: 13 amino acids. Between the trimmed V and J ends, which lost 4 bases and 1 base, there was a span of 8 bases. CDR3 bases: TGCGCCAGCAGTGGGGCCCCTTCCTACGAGCAGTACTTC. Translated, it gives CASSGAPSYEQYF.

The J gene is TRBJ2-7, the V gene TRBV28; TRBD1 matches at 7 bases. CDR1 MDHEN and CDR2 SYDVKM come from the germline V gene. This CDR3 has 13 amino acids. Germline trimming cut 6 bases from V and 6 bases from J; bases unmatched to any gene: 8. The CDR3 here is CASRDRAGREQYF. The CDR3 bases are TGTGCCAGCAGAGACAGGGCCGGACGCGAGCAGTACTTC.

This chain links TRBV7-9 with TRBJ2-7; tentatively, D is TRBD1 (6 bases). The germline gives CDR1 SEHNR, CDR2 FQNEAQ (reference sequence). The germline V and J ends were trimmed by 5 bases and 3 bases, with 14 bases remaining between them. The CDR3 has 14 amino acids. The CDR3, as DNA: TGTGCCAGCAGCCGACAGGCCGGTATCTACGAGCAGTACTTC. Protein product: CASSRQAGIYEQYF.

This clone has only one observation. The chain recombines TRBV27 with TRBJ1-1; 12 positions match TRBD1. The CDR3 has 14 residues. CDR1 MNHEY and CDR2 SMNVEV come from the germline V gene (reference sequence). The ends lost 6 bases at V and 7 bases at J; junction bases unmatched: 6. The CDR3 sequence: CASRPGTGGCEAFF. The CDR3 region has the DNA TGTGCCAGCAGACCAGGGACAGGGGGCTGTGAAGCTTTCTTT.

This sequence joins TRBV18 and TRBJ2-5; D is undetermined. Judging by the DNA end, TRBJ2-7 fits better; the J call may be wrong. CDR3 size: 13 residues. The germline CDR1 and CDR2 sequences are KGHSH and LQKENI. CDR3: CASSPSRRDEQYF. For the CDR3, the DNA is TGTGCCAGCTCACCATCCCGGAGAGACGAGCAGTACTTC.

The rearrangement links TRBV28 to TRBJ2-7, with no clear D. The CDR3 sequence is 15 residues long. With 2 bases removed from V and 2 bases from J, the gap between germline ends came to 13 bases. Germline V lookup: CDR1 MDHEN, CDR2 SYDVKM. CDR3 DNA: TGTGCCAGCAGTTTAAGAATTGGTGGGCCCTACGAGCAGTACTTC. This gives the protein CASSLRIGGPYEQYF.

This chain links TRBV28 with TRBJ1-1, with D perhaps TRBD1 (5 bases). The CDR3 consists of 13 residues. Germline V gene lookup returns CDR1 MDHEN and CDR2 SYDVKM. V dropped 5 bases and J dropped 3 bases, with 10 bases sitting between them. CDR3 DNA: TGTGCCAGCAGTCGACGGGGGGACACTGAAGCTTTCTTT. Its protein is CASSRRGDTEAFF.

This sequence joins TRBV5-1 and TRBJ2-1; a weak D match, TRBD2 (6 bases). The V gene's germline CDR1 is SGHRS and CDR2 YFSETQ. V lost 2 bases and J lost 4, with 10 bases in between. The CDR3 loop spans 14 amino acids. CDR3 residues: CASSFRDLYNEQFF. CDR3 DNA: TGCGCCAGCAGCTTCCGGGACTTGTACAATGAGCAGTTCTTC.

The J gene is TRBJ1-2, the V gene TRBV27; D possibly corresponds to TRBD1 (6 bases). The CDR3 totals 15 residues. V was pared by 0 bases and J by 2 bases, with 10 bases between. The germline gives CDR1 MNHEY, CDR2 SMNVEV (reference sequence). CDR3 in amino acids: CASSLSGTRNYGYTF. CDR3 DNA: TGTGCCAGCAGTTTATCGGGGACACGGAACTATGGCTACACCTTC.